The 2 T cell receptor beta chains presented below share a single source sample, sequenced in a study of blood T cell repertoires in COVID-19. Clones were read by immunoSEQ multiplex PCR, and TCRdb kept only the in-frame ones, dropping some. Here the sample spans 70,000 to 95,000 clones, roughly nine tenths being singletons. Sequencing was done on a sample of peripheral blood. The receptors stem from a man aged 50 or older with COVID-19, enrolled during active disease.

This chain connects TRBV5-4 to TRBJ1-1, with 7 positions matching TRBD1. Losses at the gene ends were 5 bases for V and 4 bases for J; bases not matched to a gene: 8. CDR1 and CDR2 (germline): SGHNT, YYREEE (reference sequence). The CDR3 sequence is 14 residues long. CDR3 protein: CASSYTGDPTEAFF. CDR3 nucleotide sequence: TGTGCCAGCAGTTATACAGGGGACCCCACTGAAGCTTTCTTT.

Only one count was recorded for this clone. Here the CDR3 DNA reads TGCGCCAGCAAAGGGCAGGGTTCCTTAGGCACTGAAGCTTTCTTT. Translating gives CASKGQGSLGTEAFF. This chain joins TRBV5-1 and TRBJ1-1, with D perhaps TRBD1 (5 bases). V lost 6 bases to trimming and J lost 4 bases, with 19 bases between them. Germline lookup yields CDR1 SGHRS and CDR2 YFSETQ. The CDR3 totals 15 residues.